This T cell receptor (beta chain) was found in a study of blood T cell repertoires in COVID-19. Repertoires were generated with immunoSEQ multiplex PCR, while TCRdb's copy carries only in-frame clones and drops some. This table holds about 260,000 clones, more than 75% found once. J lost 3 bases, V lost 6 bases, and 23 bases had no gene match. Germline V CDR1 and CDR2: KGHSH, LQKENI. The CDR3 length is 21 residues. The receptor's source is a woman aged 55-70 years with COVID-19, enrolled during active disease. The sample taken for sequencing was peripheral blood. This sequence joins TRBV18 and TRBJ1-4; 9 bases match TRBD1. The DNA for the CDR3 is TGTGCCAGCTCTCGAGGACAGGGGCTTGGGAGGATTCCGGGCCCTAATGAAAAACTGTTTTTT. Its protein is CASSRGQGLGRIPGPNEKLFF.